Presented here are 26 T cell receptor beta chains from one specimen sequenced in a study of blood T cell repertoires in COVID-19. Libraries were prepared by immunoSEQ multiplex PCR; TCRdb keeps only in-frame clonotypes and omits some of them. This table holds roughly 100,000 clones, approximately 86% found once. The sequencing sample was made of peripheral blood. Receptors originate from a man aged 50 to 59 with active or convalescent COVID-19.

The rearrangement joins TRBV2 to TRBJ2-3; D is unresolved. From germline, CDR1 is SNHLY and CDR2 FYNNEI. The CDR3 is made up of 13 amino acids. V lost 4 bases and J lost 4, with 9 bases in between. The CDR3, as DNA: TGTGCCAGCAGTGTCAATTCGGCAGATACGCAGTATTTT. Protein product: CASSVNSADTQYF.

V and J are TRBV19 and TRBJ2-1; 12 nucleotides match TRBD2. The CDR3 has 19 amino acids. Per germline, CDR1 LNHDA and CDR2 SQIVND (reference sequence). Trimming at V came to 2 bases and at J to 0 bases, leaving 8 bases not matched to a gene. CDR3 nucleotide sequence: TGTGCCAGTAGTATATACGGACTAGCGGGGTCTAGCTCCTACAATGAGCAGTTCTTC. Translated: CASSIYGLAGSSSYNEQFF.

This chain uses TRBV2 with TRBJ2-3; a weak D match, TRBD2 (7 bases). This CDR3 is 13 amino acids long. CDR1 SNHLY and CDR2 FYNNEI come from the germline V gene. The V end lost 0 bases, the J end lost 13 bases, and 14 bases lay between the germline ends. The CDR3 is CASSEAPEGGEYF. The CDR3 DNA reads as TGTGCCAGCAGTGAAGCGCCCGAGGGGGGGGAGTATTTT.

The chain combines TRBV27 with TRBJ2-5; the D gene is possibly TRBD1 (7 bases). Germline V CDR1 and CDR2: MNHEY, SMNVEV (reference sequence). Deletions cut 3 bases from V and 1 base from J, with 15 bases between. CDR3 size: 16 residues. The CDR3 DNA is TGTGCCAGCAGTTTCCGACAGGGAGGTAGCCAAGAGACCCAGTACTTC. The encoded protein is CASSFRQGGSQETQYF.

The gene calls are TRBV5-1 and TRBJ1-2; D uncertain. V was cut by 0 bases and J by 6 bases, with 9 bases left in between. The length of the CDR3 is 13 residues. Per germline, CDR1 SGHRS and CDR2 YFSETQ. The DNA of the CDR3 is TGCGCCAGCAGCTTGGCGGGGAGAGATGGCTACACCTTC. Encoded protein: CASSLAGRDGYTF.

This chain connects TRBV7-9 to TRBJ1-1; a possible D gene is TRBD1 (6 bases). Trimming cost V 5 bases and J 4 bases, with 17 bases left between them. Germline values: CDR1 SEHNR, CDR2 FQNEAQ (reference sequence). The CDR3 runs 15 residues. CDR3 region: CASSLFAGAATEAFF. The CDR3, as DNA: TGTGCCAGCAGCCTATTCGCAGGGGCAGCCACTGAAGCTTTCTTT.

V and J are TRBV10-1 and TRBJ2-3; TRBD2 agrees at 8 bases. V gave up 3 bases and J gave up 2 bases; unmatched junction bases: 4. The CDR3 runs to 15 residues. The germline V gene has CDR1 WNHNN and CDR2 SYGVQD (reference sequence). The CDR3 DNA reads TGCGCCAGCAGTGACGGAGCGGGGGCCACAGATACGCAGTATTTT. It encodes CASSDGAGATDTQYF.

The chain carries TRBV27 and TRBJ1-2; 11 bases map to TRBD1. Germline V gene lookup returns CDR1 MNHEY and CDR2 SMNVEV (reference sequence). The V and J ends lost 4 bases and 0 bases, in that order; junction bases with no gene match: 10. CDR3 length equals 18 residues. The CDR3 nucleotides are TGTGCCAGCAGTTCAATTGGGGGGGGACAGGGGGCTAACTATGGCTACACCTTC. Amino acids: CASSSIGGGQGANYGYTF.

In this sample, this clone turned up once. J is TRBJ2-3 and V is TRBV18; 15 nucleotides align to TRBD2. The V segment lost 0 bases and the J segment 5 bases; nucleotides outside the gene matches: 6. CDR1 is KGHSH, CDR2 LQKENI, per germline. The length of the CDR3 is 18 residues. The DNA for the CDR3 is TGTGCCAGCTCACCACCGGGACTAGCGGGGGGCCGGGGAGATACGCAGTATTTT. Its translation is CASSPPGLAGGRGDTQYF.

The chain uses TRBV7-2 and TRBJ2-5, with D possibly being TRBD2 (5 bases). This CDR3 is 14 amino acids long. Trimming left V 7 bases short and J 2 bases short, with 14 bases between. The germline V gene encodes CDR1 SGHTA and CDR2 FQGNSA. CDR3 residues: CASKDRSGQETQYF. The CDR3 bases are TGTGCCAGCAAAGACCGGTCGGGGCAAGAGACCCAGTACTTC.

This clone was seen only once. This rearrangement joins TRBV4-1 to TRBJ2-1, with TRBD1 as a possible D gene (5 bases). CDR1 MGHRA and CDR2 YSYEKL come from the germline V gene. V was trimmed by 0 bases and J by 8 bases, leaving 17 bases between them. The CDR3 extends over 16 amino acids. CDR3 in amino acids: CASSQDTTWQGDEQFF. In DNA, the CDR3 is TGCGCCAGCAGCCAAGATACCACCTGGCAGGGCGATGAGCAGTTCTTC.

This clone was counted once. The chain joins TRBV7-9 to TRBJ1-4; D is possibly TRBD1 (5 bases). The CDR3 is made up of 14 amino acids. Trimming removed 5 bases from V and 8 bases from J, with 15 bases in between. The germline CDR1 and CDR2 sequences are SEHNR and FQNEAQ (reference sequence). This CDR3 is CASSGGGVEEKLFF. The CDR3 DNA follows: TGTGCCAGCAGCGGGGGAGGGGTGGAGGAAAAACTGTTTTTT.

J is TRBJ2-1 and V is TRBV10-3; TRBD2 is a possible D gene (7 bases). Germline assignment: CDR1 ENHRY and CDR2 SYGVKD. The ends were cut back, 5 bases at V and 4 bases at J, with 15 bases in the middle. The CDR3 has 15 residues. CDR3 in amino acids: CAISRDTGGYNEQFF. CDR3 nucleotide sequence: TGTGCCATCAGTCGGGACACCGGGGGGTACAATGAGCAGTTCTTC.

The J gene is TRBJ2-6, the V gene TRBV5-1; D is perhaps TRBD2 (6 bases). The CDR3 is 16 amino acids. V lost 0 bases and J lost 2, with 9 bases in between. From germline, CDR1 is SGHRS and CDR2 YFSETQ. The CDR3 spells CASSLATGAGANVLTF. The CDR3 DNA is TGCGCCAGCAGCTTGGCTACGGGGGCTGGGGCCAACGTCCTGACTTTC.

This clone was recorded once. The chain couples TRBV7-2 to TRBJ2-3; TRBD1 matches 7 bases. The ends lost 4 bases at V and 6 bases at J; junction bases unmatched: 4. The CDR3 has 13 amino acids. The germline V gene has CDR1 SGHTA and CDR2 FQGNSA. The CDR3 protein is CASSYKGGDTQYF. Written as DNA, the CDR3 is TGTGCCAGCAGCTACAAAGGGGGCGATACGCAGTATTTT. The full variable domain, its missing parts supplied by reference TRBV7-2 and TRBJ2-3, is GAGVSQSPSNKVTEKGKDVELRCDPISGHTALYWYRQSLGQGLEFLIYFQGNSAPDKSGLPSDRFSAERTGGSVSTLTIQRTQQEDSAVYLCASSYKGGDTQYFGPGTRLTVL.

This clone showed up just a few times. The chain recombines TRBV2 with TRBJ2-7; 10 bases align to TRBD2. Germline values: CDR1 SNHLY, CDR2 FYNNEI. V shed 7 bases, J shed 2 bases, and the junction held 2 bases outside the gene matches. This CDR3 contains 13 residues. The CDR3 loop reads CASTLAGPYEQYV. In DNA, the CDR3 is TGTGCCAGCACACTAGCGGGACCCTACGAGCAGTACGTC.

This clone came up once. The chain links TRBV5-6 to TRBJ2-7; TRBD1 is a possible D gene (5 bases). The CDR3 length is 14 residues. In germline, CDR1 is SGHDT, CDR2 YYEEEE. Trimming removed 4 bases from V and 5 bases from J, with 16 bases in between. The CDR3 is CASSLLGKGDEQYF. In DNA, the CDR3 is TGTGCCAGCAGCCTCCTAGGTAAAGGGGACGAGCAGTACTTC.

The chain carries TRBV7-9 and TRBJ1-1; 7 positions agree with TRBD1. This CDR3 spans 14 amino acids. The V gene end was trimmed by 5 bases and the J gene end by 4 bases; junction bases not matched to a gene: 7. Germline values: CDR1 SEHNR, CDR2 FQNEAQ (reference sequence). The CDR3 is CASSLTQGSTEAFF. The CDR3 nucleotides are TGTGCCAGCAGCCTGACACAGGGGAGCACTGAAGCTTTCTTT.

A few counts support this clone. This chain links TRBV6-5 with TRBJ2-5; the match to TRBD2 covers 7 bases. Germline V gene lookup returns CDR1 MNHEY and CDR2 SVGAGI. V shed 8 bases, J shed 4 bases, and the junction held 10 bases outside the gene matches. This CDR3 contains 14 residues. This CDR3 reads CASAGLGSLETQYF. The DNA for the CDR3 is TGTGCCAGCGCTGGACTAGGGTCTTTAGAGACCCAGTACTTC.

V and J are TRBV6-6 and TRBJ2-5; 7 positions agree with TRBD2. Losses at the gene ends were 4 bases for V and 2 bases for J; bases not matched to a gene: 4. This CDR3 is 14 amino acids long. Germline lookup yields CDR1 MNHNY and CDR2 SVGAGI (reference sequence). This CDR3 reads CASSWGGGQETQYF. CDR3 in DNA: TGTGCCAGCAGTTGGGGCGGGGGTCAAGAGACCCAGTACTTC.

This chain uses TRBV5-1 with TRBJ1-2; D not certain. Per germline, CDR1 SGHRS and CDR2 YFSETQ. This CDR3 has 14 residues. The V gene lost 1 base and the J gene lost 6 bases, with 13 bases spanning the gap. Written as DNA, the CDR3 is TGCGCCAGCAGCTTGATAGAGGGAAGGGATGGCTACACCTTC. This translates into CASSLIEGRDGYTF.

V usage is TRBV18 and J usage is TRBJ2-1, with D perhaps TRBD2 (6 bases). Trimming took 5 bases from V and 7 from J, leaving 12 bases between them. The CDR3 consists of 13 residues. Germline V CDR1 and CDR2: KGHSH, LQKENI. CDR3 amino acids: CASSTRDSNEQFF. DNA for the CDR3: TGTGCCAGCTCAACAAGGGACTCAAATGAGCAGTTCTTC.

This clone was seen just once. This chain connects TRBV3-1 (or the pseudogene TRBV3-2) to TRBJ2-1, with a tentative D call TRBD2 (5 bases). The CDR3 covers 15 residues. V was trimmed by 3 bases and J by 5 bases, leaving 14 bases between them. Germline V lookup: CDR1 LGHDT, CDR2 YNNKEL (reference sequence). CDR3 DNA: TGTGCCAGCAGCCAGGCCTACCGGACTGACAATGAGCAGTTCTTC. It translates to CASSQAYRTDNEQFF.

V usage is TRBV7-2 and J usage is TRBJ2-7, with a weak D call TRBD1 (5 bases). Germline values: CDR1 SGHTA, CDR2 FQGNSA. CDR3 size: 14 residues. Trimming stripped 3 bases from V and 2 bases from J, with 11 bases between. The DNA for the CDR3 is TGTGCCAGCAGCTTGGGCAGGGTGGCCTACGAGCAGTACTTC. Translation: CASSLGRVAYEQYF. The full variable domain, rest sourced from reference TRBV7-2 and TRBJ2-7, is GAGVSQSPSNKVTEKGKDVELRCDPISGHTALYWYRQSLGQGLEFLIYFQGNSAPDKSGLPSDRFSAERTGGSVSTLTIQRTQQEDSAVYLCASSLGRVAYEQYFGPGTRLTVT.

This chain joins TRBV6-5 and TRBJ2-7, with 7 positions matching TRBD1. The V gene's germline CDR1 is MNHEY and CDR2 SVGAGI. CDR3 length: 13 amino acids. V was pared by 8 bases and J by 4 bases, with 8 bases of the junction left unmatched. CDR3 DNA: TGTGCCAGCGGGAGACAGGGTGGGTACGAGCAGTACTTC. This translates into CASGRQGGYEQYF.

The gene calls are TRBV7-6 and TRBJ2-2; 7 bases align to TRBD1. V shed 4 bases and J 0 bases; nucleotides not matched to a gene: 8. Germline V CDR1 and CDR2: SGHVS, FNYEAQ. The CDR3 covers 17 residues. The CDR3 nucleotides are TGTGCCAGCAGCTGGCCGGGACAGCACGCGAACACCGGGGAGCTGTTTTTT. Translating it yields CASSWPGQHANTGELFF.